This passage covers 7 T cell receptor beta chains from one sample sequenced in a study of blood T cell repertoires in COVID-19. Sequenced by immunoSEQ multiplex PCR; TCRdb stores in-frame clones only, minus some. The data show under 150,000 clones, approximately 84% seen once. The material sequenced was peripheral blood. These receptors all come from a man in his forties with acute or convalescent COVID-19.

The chain links TRBV11-2 to TRBJ2-3; D uncertain. The germline V and J ends were trimmed by 1 base and 0 bases, with 11 bases remaining between them. Germline V CDR1 and CDR2: SGHAT, FQNNGV. The CDR3 sequence is 16 residues long. Here the CDR3 reads CASSLVNVASTDTQYF. CDR3 DNA: TGTGCCAGCAGCTTAGTGAATGTGGCTAGCACAGATACGCAGTATTTT.

CDR3 sequence (DNA): TGCGCCAGCAGCCAGATAAGCGGGACCGGGGAGCTGTTTTTT. It codes for CASSQISGTGELFF. This chain links TRBV4-3 with TRBJ2-2; D might be TRBD2 (6 bases). The V and J ends lost 3 bases and 5 bases respectively, with 10 bases between them. This CDR3 region has 14 residues. Germline CDR1 and CDR2: LGHNA and YSLEER.

Written as DNA, the CDR3 is TGCGCCAGCAGTAATCCAGGGTCCGGGGAGCTGTTTTTT. This translates into CASSNPGSGELFF. V is TRBV10-1 and J is TRBJ2-2, with D possibly being TRBD1 (5 bases). This CDR3 is built from 13 residues. V shed 5 bases and J shed 6 bases, with 10 bases lying between them. Germline V gives CDR1 WNHNN, CDR2 SYGVQD (reference sequence).

The chain joins TRBV2 to TRBJ1-6, with unresolved D. The CDR3 covers 15 residues. Trimming left V 6 bases short and J 6 bases short, with 15 bases between. CDR1 and CDR2 from the germline V gene are SNHLY and FYNNEI. CDR3 DNA: TGTGCCAGCAGCCAAACTATCTTTACTAATTCACCCCTCCACTTT. It codes for CASSQTIFTNSPLHF. Using reference TRBV2 and TRBJ1-6 for the parts outside the CDR3, the full variable domain is EPEVTQTPSHQVTQMGQEVILRCVPISNHLYFYWYRQILGQKVEFLVSFYNNEISEKSEIFDDQFSVERPDGSNFTLKIRSTKLEDSAMYFCASSQTIFTNSPLHFGNGTRLTVT.

The genes are TRBV27 and TRBJ1-2; 8 bases agree with TRBD1. V dropped 5 bases and J dropped 5; count of bases not matched to a gene: 7. Per germline, CDR1 MNHEY and CDR2 SMNVEV (reference sequence). The CDR3 length is 14 residues. CDR3 nucleotides: TGTGCCAGCAGTGGATTACAGGGGGGGTATGGCTACACCTTC. It codes for CASSGLQGGYGYTF.

The J gene is TRBJ1-3, the V gene TRBV12-5; the D gene is possibly TRBD1 (5 bases). Trimming took off 5 bases at V and 9 bases at J, with 17 bases between the two ends. Germline V CDR1 and CDR2: LGHNT, FRNRAP. CDR3 size: 14 residues. CDR3 bases: TGTGCTAGTGGTCCAATGGACGGGGGGGGCACCATATATTTT. Translating it yields CASGPMDGGGTIYF.

J is TRBJ2-3 and V is TRBV5-1, with TRBD2 identical over 8 bases. This CDR3 is built from 17 residues. The V and J ends lost 0 bases and 2 bases, in that order; junction bases with no gene match: 8. CDR1 is SGHRS and CDR2 is YFSETQ in the germline V gene. The CDR3 DNA follows: TGCGCCAGCAGCTTGGTACAGCGGGGGCTATACACAGATACGCAGTATTTT. Translated: CASSLVQRGLYTDTQYF.